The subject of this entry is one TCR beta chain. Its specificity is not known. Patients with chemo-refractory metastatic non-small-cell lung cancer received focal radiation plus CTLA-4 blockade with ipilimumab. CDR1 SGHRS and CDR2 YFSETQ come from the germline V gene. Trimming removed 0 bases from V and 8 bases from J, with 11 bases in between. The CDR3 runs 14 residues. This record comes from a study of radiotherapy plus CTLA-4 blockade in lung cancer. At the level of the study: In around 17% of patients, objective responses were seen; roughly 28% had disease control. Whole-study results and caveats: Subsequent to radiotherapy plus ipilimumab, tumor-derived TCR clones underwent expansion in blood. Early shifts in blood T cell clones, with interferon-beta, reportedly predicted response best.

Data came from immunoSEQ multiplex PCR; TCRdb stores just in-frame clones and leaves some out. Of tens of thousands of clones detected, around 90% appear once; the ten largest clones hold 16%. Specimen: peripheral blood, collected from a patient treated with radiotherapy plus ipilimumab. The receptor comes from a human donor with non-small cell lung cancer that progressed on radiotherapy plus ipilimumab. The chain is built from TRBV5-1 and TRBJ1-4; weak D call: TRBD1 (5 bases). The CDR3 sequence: CASSLGSGSEKLFF. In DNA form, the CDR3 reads TGCGCCAGCAGCTTGGGTTCAGGGTCGGAAAAACTGTTTTTT.